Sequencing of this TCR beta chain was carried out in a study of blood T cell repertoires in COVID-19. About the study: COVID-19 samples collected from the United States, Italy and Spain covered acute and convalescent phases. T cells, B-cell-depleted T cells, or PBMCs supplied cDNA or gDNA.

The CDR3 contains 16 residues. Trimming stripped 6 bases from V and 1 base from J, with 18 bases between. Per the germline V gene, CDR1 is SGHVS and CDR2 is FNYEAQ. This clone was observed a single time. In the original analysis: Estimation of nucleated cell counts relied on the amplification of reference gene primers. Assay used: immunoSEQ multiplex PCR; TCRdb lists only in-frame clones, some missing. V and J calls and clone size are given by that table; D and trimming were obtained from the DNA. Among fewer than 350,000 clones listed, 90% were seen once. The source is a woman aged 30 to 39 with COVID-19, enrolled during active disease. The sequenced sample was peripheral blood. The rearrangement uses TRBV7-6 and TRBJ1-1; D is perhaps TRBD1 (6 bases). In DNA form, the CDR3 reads TGTGCCAGCAGTCTCCAGCCCGGGACAAGGAACACTGAAGCTTTCTTT. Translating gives CASSLQPGTRNTEAFF.